These 16 T cell receptor beta chains were all obtained from the same sample, sequenced in a study of T cell repertoires in aging, cancer and after chemotherapy. Rearranged V-D-J TRB sequences were amplified with a mixed TRB-A/B primer pool. TCRdb reprocessed the multiplex PCR reads with MiXCR, giving one entry per CDR3 protein. Among about 2,200 distinct CDR3 sequences listed, under 40% were seen once. The template was genomic DNA from peripheral blood, not RNA. Sequenced: blood. These receptors were collected from a human donor with a solid tumor.

This clonotype has only one observation. As DNA, the CDR3 is TGTGCCTGGAGTTTAGGGGGAAAGCCCCAGCATTTT. Translation: CAWSLGGKPQHF. This sequence joins TRBV30 and TRBJ1-5; D might be TRBD1 (6 bases). The CDR3 consists of 12 residues. V was trimmed by 2 bases and J by 8 bases, leaving 10 bases between them. Looked up from germline, CDR1 is GTSNPN and CDR2 is SVGIG (reference sequence).

The table lists this clonotype with a few counts. The chain is built from TRBV6-2 or TRBV6-3 and TRBJ2-2; TRBD1 agrees at 7 bases. Per germline, CDR1 MNHEY and CDR2 SVGEGT. The CDR3 is 14 residues long. V lost 5 bases, J lost 6 bases, and 6 bases stayed unmatched. CDR3 protein: CASSPTGFPGELFF. The CDR3 DNA follows: TGTGCCAGCAGTCCGACAGGGTTCCCCGGGGAGCTGTTTTTT.

The DNA of the CDR3 is TGTGCCAGCAGTTTATTAGGGGAGTACACAGATACGCAGTATTTT. This gives the protein CASSLLGEYTDTQYF. The V and J genes are TRBV28 and TRBJ2-3; D might be TRBD1 or TRBD2, each matching 5 bases. Germline CDR1 is MDHEN and CDR2 is SYDVKM. V shed 1 base and J shed 2 bases, with 10 bases lying between them. The CDR3 has 15 residues.

A few counts support this clonotype. The chain has TRBV6-5 and TRBJ2-1; TRBD2 might be the D (5 bases). This CDR3 is built from 19 residues. Germline V lookup: CDR1 MNHEY, CDR2 SVGAGI. Trimming pared 6 bases from V and 0 bases from J, leaving 24 bases between. The CDR3 region is CASSPRYRREGRSYNEQFF. CDR3 nucleotide sequence: TGTGCCAGCAGCCCTAGATACCGGAGAGAGGGCCGCTCCTACAATGAGCAGTTCTTC.

This clonotype is large. The chain combines TRBV30 with TRBJ1-2, with unresolved D. This CDR3 is built from 11 residues. CDR1 is GTSNPN and CDR2 is SVGIG in the germline V gene (reference sequence). V lost 3 bases to trimming and J lost 7 bases, with 9 bases between them. The CDR3 DNA is TGTGCCTGGAGCAGACCCGGTGGCTACACCTTC. This sequence encodes CAWSRPGGYTF.

V usage is TRBV12-3 or TRBV12-4 and J usage is TRBJ2-1, with D uncertain. V gave up 3 bases and J gave up 5 bases, with 8 bases separating them. The CDR3 spans 13 residues. Here the CDR3 reads CASSFALNNEQFF. Here the CDR3 DNA reads TGTGCCAGCAGTTTCGCCCTGAACAATGAGCAGTTCTTC.

In its sample, this clonotype ranks as medium-sized. The chain uses TRBV6-5 and TRBJ2-7; 9 bases match TRBD1. The CDR3 spans 14 residues. The ends lost 4 bases at V and 2 bases at J; junction bases unmatched: 3. Germline CDR1 and CDR2: MNHEY and SVGAGI. The CDR3 is CASSLGQGPYEQYF. CDR3 DNA sequence: TGTGCCAGCAGTTTAGGACAGGGGCCCTACGAGCAGTACTTC.

There are a few counts of this clonotype. V usage is TRBV10-2 and J usage is TRBJ1-5; a possible D gene is TRBD1 (5 bases). Germline CDR1 is WSHSY and CDR2 is SAAADI. The CDR3 has 16 residues. Trimming took off 0 bases at V and 2 bases at J, with 11 bases between the two ends. This CDR3 is CASSESFGTRNQPQHF. CDR3 coding DNA: TGCGCCAGCAGTGAGTCGTTTGGGACGCGCAATCAGCCCCAGCATTTT.

This clonotype was seen a single time. This chain uses TRBV27 with TRBJ2-3; D gene uncertain. V was shortened by 6 bases and J by 5 bases, with 9 bases between the two germline ends. Germline CDR1 and CDR2: MNHEY and SMNVEV (reference sequence). This CDR3 is built from 12 residues. The CDR3 DNA reads as TGTGCCAGCAGCCCTTCAGGAGATACGCAGTATTTT. Protein: CASSPSGDTQYF.

V gene TRBV27 combines with J gene TRBJ2-1; D not certain. The CDR3 runs 13 residues. The germline V and J ends were trimmed by 6 bases and 6 bases, with 12 bases remaining between them. CDR1 is MNHEY and CDR2 is SMNVEV in the germline V gene (reference sequence). The CDR3 loop reads CASSLFRLNEQFF. The CDR3 DNA sequence: TGTGCCAGCAGCCTCTTCAGGCTCAATGAGCAGTTCTTC.

The rearrangement uses TRBV5-1 and TRBJ2-3, with 8 bases aligning to TRBD2. CDR1 is SGHRS, CDR2 YFSETQ, per germline. V lost 5 bases, J lost 0 bases, and 5 bases stayed unmatched. The CDR3 spans 15 residues. CDR3 amino acids: CASRVAGLSTDTQYF. CDR3 DNA: TGCGCCAGCAGGGTAGCGGGATTGAGCACAGATACGCAGTATTTT.

In regard to this clonotype: Relative to the germline gene, one junction end is altered; a read error may explain this. V and J are TRBV24-1 and TRBJ2-7; 8 nucleotides align to TRBD2. The germline V gene encodes CDR1 KGHDR and CDR2 SFDVKD. The CDR3 runs 16 residues. CDR3 residues: CATSASSGTDTYEHYF. CDR3 in DNA: TGTGCCACCAGTGCTAGTAGCGGGACCGATACCTACGAGCATTACTTC.

The chain is built from TRBV6-1 and TRBJ2-1; 13 nucleotides align to TRBD2. Germline-derived CDR1 and CDR2 are MNHNS and SASEGT. The CDR3 is 16 residues long. Trimming removed 8 bases from V and 2 bases from J; junction bases left unmatched: 6. The CDR3 here is CASDTSGGAPYNEQFF. In DNA, the CDR3 is TGTGCCAGCGACACTAGCGGGGGGGCCCCCTACAATGAGCAGTTCTTC.

This clonotype is a singleton in its sample. The rearrangement joins TRBV6-1 to TRBJ2-4; D is uncertain. CDR1 and CDR2 from the germline V gene are MNHNS and SASEGT. Trimming removed 3 bases at V and 8 bases at J, with 11 bases between. The CDR3 runs 13 residues. The CDR3 loop reads CASSDHDRDIQYF. The CDR3 DNA reads as TGTGCCAGCAGTGATCATGACCGGGACATTCAGTACTTC.

This clonotype is medium-sized within its sample. The chain couples TRBV10-3 to TRBJ1-2, with TRBD1 matching 12 bases. Germline trimming cut 9 bases from V and 3 bases from J; bases unmatched to any gene: 8. The germline CDR1 and CDR2 sequences are ENHRY and SYGVKD. The CDR3 is 15 residues long. CDR3 sequence: CAIQGQGARDYGYTF. The CDR3 coding sequence is TGTGCCATACAGGGACAGGGGGCTAGGGACTATGGCTACACCTTC.

The rearrangement joins TRBV20-1 to TRBJ1-2; 7 bases match TRBD1. After removal of 3 bases from V and 4 bases from J, the junction contained 5 bases not matched to a gene. Germline loops: CDR1 DFQATT, CDR2 SNEGSKA (reference sequence). This CDR3 spans 13 amino acids. For the CDR3, the DNA is TGCAGTGCTAGGGAAACAGGGGCCTATGGCTACACCTTC. It encodes CSARETGAYGYTF.